Reported below is one TCR beta chain. Which cohort a participant joined came from the clinical history participants gave. The repertoire was sequenced with immunoSEQ multiplex PCR; TCRdb's copy has only in-frame clones and lacks some. This table holds a few hundred thousand clones, about 91% found once. The sample originates from a study of blood T cell repertoires in COVID-19. This CDR3 contains 21 residues. The V gene is TRBV21-1, the J gene TRBJ1-3; the table assigns TRBD1, which was not confirmed against the DNA. TRBV21-1 is tagged as a pseudogene. This clonotype originated in a woman in her 40s with acute COVID-19. The sequenced sample was PBMCs or T cells enriched from blood (not recorded which). CDR3 sequence reads: CASSTIPPEVHTGVGGNTIYF. The CDR3 coding sequence is TGTGCCAGCAGCACTATCCCCCCGGAAGTACACACAGGGGTTGGGGGAAACACCATATATTTT.